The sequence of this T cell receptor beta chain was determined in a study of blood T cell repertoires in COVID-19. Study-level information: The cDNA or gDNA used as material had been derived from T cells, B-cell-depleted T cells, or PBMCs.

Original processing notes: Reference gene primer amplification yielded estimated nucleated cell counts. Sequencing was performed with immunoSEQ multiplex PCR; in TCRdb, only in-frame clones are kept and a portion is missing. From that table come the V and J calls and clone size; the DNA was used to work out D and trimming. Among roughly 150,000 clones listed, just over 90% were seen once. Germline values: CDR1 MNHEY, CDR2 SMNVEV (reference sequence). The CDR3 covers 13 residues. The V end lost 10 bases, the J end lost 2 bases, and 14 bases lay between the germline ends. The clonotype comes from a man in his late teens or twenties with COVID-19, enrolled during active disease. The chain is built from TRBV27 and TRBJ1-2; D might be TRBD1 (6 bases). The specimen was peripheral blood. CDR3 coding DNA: TGTGCCACCCCAATTGGACAGAACTATGGCTACACCTTC. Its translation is CATPIGQNYGYTF.